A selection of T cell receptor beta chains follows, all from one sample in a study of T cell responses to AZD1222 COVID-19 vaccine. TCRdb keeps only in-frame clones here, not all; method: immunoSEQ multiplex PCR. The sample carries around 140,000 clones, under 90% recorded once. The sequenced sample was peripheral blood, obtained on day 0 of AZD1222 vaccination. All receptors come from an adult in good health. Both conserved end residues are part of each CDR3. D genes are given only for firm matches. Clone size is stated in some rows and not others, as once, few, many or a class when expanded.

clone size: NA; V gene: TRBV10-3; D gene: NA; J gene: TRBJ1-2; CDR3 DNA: TGTGCCATCAGGTTGGGGGGAGTCTATGGCTACACCTTC; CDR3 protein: CAIRLGGVYGYTF
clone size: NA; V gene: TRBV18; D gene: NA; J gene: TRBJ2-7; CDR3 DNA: TGTGCCAGCTCACCACCGGCAGGGGATGGGTATGAGCAGTACTTC; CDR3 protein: CASSPPAGDGYEQYF
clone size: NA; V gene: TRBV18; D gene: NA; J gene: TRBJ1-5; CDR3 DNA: TGTGCCAGCTCGCAAAACAGGGAGGTAGAGCCCCAGCATTTT; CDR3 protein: CASSQNREVEPQHF
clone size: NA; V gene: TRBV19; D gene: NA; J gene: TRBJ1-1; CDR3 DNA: TGTGCCAGTAGTCGCTCCAGGGAAGTTGAAGCTTTCTTT; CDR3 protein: CASSRSREVEAFF
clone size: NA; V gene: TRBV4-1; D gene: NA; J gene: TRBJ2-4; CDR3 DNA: TGCGCCAGCAGCCAAGGGGGGACCAAAAACATTCAGTACTTC; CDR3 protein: CASSQGGTKNIQYF
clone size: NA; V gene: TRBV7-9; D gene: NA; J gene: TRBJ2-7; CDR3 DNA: TGTGCCAGCAGCTTAGTGGCGTACGAGCAGTACTTC; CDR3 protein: CASSLVAYEQYF
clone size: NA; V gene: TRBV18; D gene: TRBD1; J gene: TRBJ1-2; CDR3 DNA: TGTGCCAGCTCACCGAAAACAGGGGGCGCCGGCTATGGCTACACCTTC; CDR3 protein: CASSPKTGGAGYGYTF
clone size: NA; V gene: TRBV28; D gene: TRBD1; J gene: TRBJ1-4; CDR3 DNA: TGTGCCAGCAGTTCACACACAGGGGGAGGAGAAAAACTGTTTTTT; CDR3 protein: CASSSHTGGGEKLFF
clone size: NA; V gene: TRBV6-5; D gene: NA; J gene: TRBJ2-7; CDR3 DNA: TGTGCCAGCAGGACGCCTTCGGTAGGGGCCTACGAGCAGTACTTC; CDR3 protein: CASRTPSVGAYEQYF
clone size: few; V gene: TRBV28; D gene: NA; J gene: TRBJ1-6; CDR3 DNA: TGTGCCAGCAGTTCCGCACGAGGTATTAATAATTCACCCCTCCACTTT; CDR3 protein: CASSSARGINNSPLHF
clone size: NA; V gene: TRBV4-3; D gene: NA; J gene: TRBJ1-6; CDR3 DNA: TGCGCCAGCAGCCAAGACCCCCAGGGGTGGCAGGGAAATCCACCCCTCCACTTT; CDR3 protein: CASSQDPQGWQGNPPLHF
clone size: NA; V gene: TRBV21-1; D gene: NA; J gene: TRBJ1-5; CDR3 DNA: TGTGCCAGCAGCAAAGGGATTAGGCCGGGGCCGGAGCCCCAGCATTTT; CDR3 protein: CASSKGIRPGPEPQHF
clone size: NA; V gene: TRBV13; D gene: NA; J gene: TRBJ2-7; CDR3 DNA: TGTGCCAGCAGTGGGCAGGGGCTCTACGAGCAGTACTTC; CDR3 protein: CASSGQGLYEQYF